This entry lists 10 T cell receptor beta chains sequenced from one sample in a study of CD8+ T cells in alopecia areata. cDNA prepared by RNA extraction and subsequent reverse transcription served as the template for sequencing. TCRdb's copy holds only in-frame clones and misses some; the assay was immunoSEQ multiplex PCR. The data contain about 140,000 clones, about half of them singletons. The material sequenced was CD4+ T cells sorted from blood, taken at week 0. The source of these receptors is a human donor with alopecia areata.

This sequence joins TRBV29-1 and TRBJ1-5, with D perhaps TRBD1 (6 bases). V was clipped by 4 bases and J by 4 bases, with 8 bases between them. The CDR3 extends over 12 amino acids. Looked up from germline, CDR1 is SQVTM and CDR2 is ANQGSEA. CDR3 DNA: TGCAGCGTTGGGGACACTAATCAGCCCCAGCATTTT. Translation: CSVGDTNQPQHF. Looking up the rest from reference TRBV29-1 and TRBJ1-5 gives the full variable domain: SAVISQKPSRDICQRGTSLTIQCQVDSQVTMMFWYRQQPGQSLTLIATANQGSEATYESGFVIDKFPISRPNLTFSTLTVSNMSPEDSSIYLCSVGDTNQPQHFGDGTRLSIL.

The chain is built from TRBV7-2 and TRBJ2-1; 9 bases line up with TRBD2. V shed 5 bases and J 7 bases; nucleotides not matched to a gene: 6. This CDR3 has 14 residues. CDR1 and CDR2 (germline): SGHTA, FQGNSA. The CDR3 reads CASSVTSGRNEQFF. The CDR3 DNA sequence: TGTGCCAGCAGCGTGACTAGCGGACGGAATGAGCAGTTCTTC.

The chain has TRBV6-1 and TRBJ1-5, with D tentatively TRBD1 (6 bases). V lost 6 bases, J lost 5 bases, and 11 bases lay in between. CDR3 size: 13 residues. Looked up from germline, CDR1 is MNHNS and CDR2 is SASEGT. The CDR3 loop is CASRSQGYQPQHF. DNA of the CDR3: TGTGCCAGCAGAAGCCAGGGGTATCAGCCCCAGCATTTT.

In DNA, the CDR3 is TGTGCCAGCAGTGTGGCGGGTGCAGATACGCAGTATTTT. Its translation: CASSVAGADTQYF. The chain has TRBV7-3 and TRBJ2-3; D perhaps matches TRBD2 (5 bases). The CDR3 is made up of 13 amino acids. V lost 6 bases to trimming and J lost 4 bases, with 11 bases between them. CDR1 and CDR2 from the germline V gene are SGHTA and FQGTGA.

The CDR3 nucleotides read TGTGCCTGGAGCCCCGAGGGGGAGACCCAGTACTTC. Its protein product is CAWSPEGETQYF. The rearrangement joins TRBV30 to TRBJ2-5; either TRBD1 or TRBD2 may supply D (5 bases each). Germline V gene sequence: CDR1 GTSNPN, CDR2 SVGIG (reference sequence). This CDR3 has 12 residues. V lost 3 bases, J lost 5 bases, and 10 bases lay in between.

The chain combines TRBV7-2 with TRBJ2-3; D possibly corresponds to TRBD2 (5 bases). V was clipped by 5 bases and J by 7 bases, with 19 bases between them. The CDR3 extends over 15 amino acids. The germline V gene has CDR1 SGHTA and CDR2 FQGNSA. The chain's CDR3 is CASSTAPNLAYTQYF. CDR3 nucleotide sequence: TGTGCCAGCAGCACCGCACCAAACCTAGCATATACGCAGTATTTT.

This sequence joins TRBV23-1 and TRBJ1-5; tentative D call: TRBD1 (6 bases). TRBV23-1 counts as an open reading frame of uncertain function. V lost 4 bases and J lost 0, with 19 bases in between. The CDR3 consists of 18 residues. CDR3 DNA sequence: TGCGCCAGCAGTCTCGGCCCGGGACAAGATCATAGCAATCAGCCCCAGCATTTT. Protein product: CASSLGPGQDHSNQPQHF.

V usage is TRBV30 and J usage is TRBJ1-1; no clear D gene. The CDR3 loop spans 13 amino acids. V shed 3 bases and J shed 2 bases, with 10 bases lying between them. Germline CDR1 GTSNPN, CDR2 SVGIG (reference sequence). CDR3 protein: CAWSSIDNTEAFF. The CDR3 bases are TGTGCCTGGAGCTCCATAGACAACACTGAAGCTTTCTTT. The complete variable domain, with remaining parts taken from reference TRBV30 and TRBJ1-1, reads SQTIHQWPATLVQPVGSPLSLECTVEGTSNPNLYWYRQAAGRGLQLLFYSVGIGQISSEVPQNLSASRPQDRQFILSSKKLLLSDSGFYLCAWSSIDNTEAFFGQGTRLTVV.

The chain has TRBV6-1 and TRBJ2-7; TRBD1 matches 10 bases. J was trimmed by 3 bases and V by 7 bases; bases with no gene match: 6. The CDR3 consists of 14 residues. CDR1 and CDR2 from the germline V gene are MNHNS and SASEGT. The CDR3 here is CASTGTGEGYEQYF. As DNA, the CDR3 is TGTGCCAGCACCGGGACAGGGGAGGGCTACGAGCAGTACTTC.

This clone was seen just once. V and J are TRBV4-1 and TRBJ1-2; D is unclear. V lost 6 bases to trimming and J lost 7 bases, with 12 bases between them. This CDR3 comprises 12 residues. Looked up from germline, CDR1 is MGHRA and CDR2 is YSYEKL. This CDR3 reads CASSSRVGGYTF. In nucleotides, the CDR3 is TGCGCCAGCAGTTCCCGTGTGGGTGGCTACACCTTC.